These T cell receptor beta chains were read from a single sample in a study of T-cell memory formation after mild COVID-19. TCRdb ran MiXCR on the 5' RACE reads and lists one entry per CDR3 protein. The sample lists 310,000 or so distinct CDR3 sequences; approximately 16% were seen once. The sample was PBMCs or a T cell subset sorted from them (not recorded which). The receptor source for this set is a young man who had mild COVID-19 (a few samples of this study predate the infection). Cell type and time point are not known. Each CDR3 is given with its conserved first and last residue. A D gene is named only where the DNA matches it firmly. Size tells how often a clone was seen (once, few, many) or the class of an expanded clone, and some rows leave it out.

V gene: TRBV29-1
J gene: TRBJ1-1
D gene: TRBD1
CDR3 length: 14
clone size: few
CDR3 DNA: TGCAGCGTTGCCAGGGACAGGGTGAACACTGAAGCTTTCTTT
CDR3 protein: CSVARDRVNTEAFF

V gene: TRBV9
J gene: TRBJ2-4
D gene: -
CDR3 length: 14
clone size: few
CDR3 DNA: TGTGCCAGCAGCGTAGATGGGCCCTCTGTCATTCAGTACTTC
CDR3 protein: CASSVDGPSVIQYF

V gene: TRBV6-4
J gene: TRBJ2-3
D gene: -
CDR3 length: 12
clone size: few
CDR3 DNA: TGTGCCAGCAGTGACTCGGGTGTGGCCCAGTATTTT
CDR3 protein: CASSDSGVAQYF

V gene: TRBV4-2
J gene: TRBJ1-5
D gene: TRBD1
CDR3 length: 18
clone size: -
CDR3 DNA: TGTGCCAGCAGCCAGACCGGGACAGGGACGGGTCGGGATCAGCCCCAGCATTTT
CDR3 protein: CASSQTGTGTGRDQPQHF

V gene: TRBV6-5
J gene: TRBJ1-4
D gene: TRBD1
CDR3 length: 16
clone size: -
CDR3 DNA: TGTGCCAGCAGTTCCCGGGACAGGGACGATAATGAAAAACTGTTTTTT
CDR3 protein: CASSSRDRDDNEKLFF

V gene: TRBV3-1
J gene: TRBJ1-3
D gene: -
CDR3 length: 13
clone size: few
CDR3 DNA: TGTGCCAGCAGTCGACAGTCTGGAAACACCATATATTTT
CDR3 protein: CASSRQSGNTIYF

V gene: TRBV5-1
J gene: TRBJ1-1
D gene: -
CDR3 length: 14
clone size: few
CDR3 DNA: TGCGCCAGCAGCTTGGAGGCTGCGCGGACTGAAGCTTTCTTT
CDR3 protein: CASSLEAARTEAFF

V gene: TRBV12-3/TRBV12-4
J gene: TRBJ1-5
D gene: -
CDR3 length: 18
clone size: few
CDR3 DNA: TGTGCCAGTAGTCGTCCGCTCGGCGGGTCTTATAGCAATCAGCCCCAGCATTTT
CDR3 protein: CASSRPLGGSYSNQPQHF

V gene: TRBV5-1
J gene: TRBJ2-3
D gene: TRBD1
CDR3 length: 13
clone size: few
CDR3 DNA: TGCGCCAGCAGCCACGGACAGGGAGATACGCAGTATTTT
CDR3 protein: CASSHGQGDTQYF

V gene: TRBV7-9
J gene: TRBJ2-1
D gene: TRBD2
CDR3 length: 12
clone size: -
CDR3 DNA: TGTGCCAGCAGCCAATCGGGGGGTGAGCAGTTCTTC
CDR3 protein: CASSQSGGEQFF

V gene: TRBV29-1
J gene: TRBJ2-3
D gene: TRBD2
CDR3 length: 17
clone size: -
CDR3 DNA: TGCAGCGGGACGGGCTTCCTAGCGGGGGCCTTCACAGATACGCAGTATTTT
CDR3 protein: CSGTGFLAGAFTDTQYF

V gene: TRBV27
J gene: TRBJ2-5
D gene: -
CDR3 length: 14
clone size: -
CDR3 DNA: TGTGCCAGCAGTTCAGGGACTTCCCCAGAGACCCAGTACTTC
CDR3 protein: CASSSGTSPETQYF

V gene: TRBV15
J gene: TRBJ2-5
D gene: -
CDR3 length: 16
clone size: few
CDR3 DNA: TGTGCCACCAGCAGAGCACTGAGGGGGGTCGGAGAGACCCAGTACTTC
CDR3 protein: CATSRALRGVGETQYF

V gene: TRBV6-5
J gene: TRBJ2-4
D gene: -
CDR3 length: 15
clone size: -
CDR3 DNA: TGTGCCAGCAGGGAACAGGATCAAGGGGCAAACATTCAGTACTTC
CDR3 protein: CASREQDQGANIQYF

V gene: TRBV18
J gene: TRBJ1-5
D gene: -
CDR3 length: 15
clone size: few
CDR3 DNA: TGTGCCAGCTCACCAAGCGTCGCGTTCGATCAGCCCCAGCATTTT
CDR3 protein: CASSPSVAFDQPQHF

V gene: TRBV20-1
J gene: TRBJ2-2
D gene: -
CDR3 length: 16
clone size: many
CDR3 DNA: TGCAGTGCTAGAGGAAATACTCGGTCGAACACCGGGGAGCTGTTTTTT
CDR3 protein: CSARGNTRSNTGELFF

V gene: TRBV5-1
J gene: TRBJ2-3
D gene: -
CDR3 length: 13
clone size: -
CDR3 DNA: TGCGCCAGCAGCATGGACTACCCAGATACGCAGTATTTT
CDR3 protein: CASSMDYPDTQYF

V gene: TRBV7-2
J gene: TRBJ1-5
D gene: -
CDR3 length: 13
clone size: few
CDR3 DNA: TGTGCCAGCACCCCCACCGGGGGGCAGCCCCAGCATTTT
CDR3 protein: CASTPTGGQPQHF

V gene: TRBV5-4
J gene: TRBJ2-3
D gene: TRBD2
CDR3 length: 16
clone size: many
CDR3 DNA: TGTGCCAGCAGCTGGGGGACTAGCGGGGGCACAGATACGCAGTATTTT
CDR3 protein: CASSWGTSGGTDTQYF

V gene: TRBV6-1
J gene: TRBJ1-2
D gene: TRBD1
CDR3 length: 13
clone size: -
CDR3 DNA: TGTGCCAGCATCTACAGGGGCCAAGATGGCTACACCTTC
CDR3 protein: CASIYRGQDGYTF

V gene: TRBV4-2
J gene: TRBJ2-5
D gene: TRBD2
CDR3 length: 17
clone size: -
CDR3 DNA: TGTGCCAGCAGCGTTTGGGTAGCGGGGGGCGGAGAGGAGACCCAGTACTTC
CDR3 protein: CASSVWVAGGGEETQYF

V gene: TRBV5-1
J gene: TRBJ1-1
D gene: -
CDR3 length: 14
clone size: many
CDR3 DNA: TGCGCCAGCAGCTTGGCGGCCAGAGACACTGAAGCTTTCTTT
CDR3 protein: CASSLAARDTEAFF

V gene: TRBV6-5
J gene: TRBJ2-3
D gene: -
CDR3 length: 13
clone size: many
CDR3 DNA: TGTGCCAGCAGTTCCCGGACGACAGATACGCAGTATTTT
CDR3 protein: CASSSRTTDTQYF

V gene: TRBV7-8
J gene: TRBJ2-5
D gene: -
CDR3 length: 14
clone size: -
CDR3 DNA: TGTGCCAGCAGCTTAGCCCCAGAACAAGAGACCCAGTACTTC
CDR3 protein: CASSLAPEQETQYF

V gene: TRBV5-5
J gene: TRBJ1-5
D gene: TRBD1
CDR3 length: 16
clone size: -
CDR3 DNA: TGTGCCAGCAGTCCCAGGGGGGATTTAACCAATCAGCCCCAGCATTTT
CDR3 protein: CASSPRGDLTNQPQHF

V gene: TRBV12-3/TRBV12-4
J gene: TRBJ2-5
D gene: -
CDR3 length: 15
clone size: few
CDR3 DNA: TGTGCCAGCAGCTACGTCGGGAACAACCAAGAGACCCAGTACTTC
CDR3 protein: CASSYVGNNQETQYF

V gene: TRBV10-2
J gene: TRBJ1-6
D gene: -
CDR3 length: 14
clone size: -
CDR3 DNA: TGCGCCAGCAGTGAGACACCAACGAATTCACCCCTCCACTTT
CDR3 protein: CASSETPTNSPLHF

V gene: TRBV6-5
J gene: TRBJ2-7
D gene: -
CDR3 length: 12
clone size: few
CDR3 DNA: TGTGCCAGCAGTTATCGGGGCTACGAGCAGTACTTC
CDR3 protein: CASSYRGYEQYF

V gene: TRBV27
J gene: TRBJ2-3
D gene: TRBD1
CDR3 length: 16
clone size: once
CDR3 DNA: TGTGCCAGCAGTTTTTACGGACAGGGGGCGGCGGATACGCAGTATTTT
CDR3 protein: CASSFYGQGAADTQYF

V gene: TRBV9
J gene: TRBJ2-3
D gene: TRBD1
CDR3 length: 14
clone size: few
CDR3 DNA: TGTGCCAGCAGTAAACAGGGGGCTTCCGATACGCAGTATTTT
CDR3 protein: CASSKQGASDTQYF

V gene: TRBV12-3/TRBV12-4
J gene: TRBJ2-5
D gene: -
CDR3 length: 14
clone size: many
CDR3 DNA: TGTGCCAGCAGTTTGGGCAGGGCGCAAGAGACCCAGTACTTC
CDR3 protein: CASSLGRAQETQYF

V gene: TRBV12-3/TRBV12-4
J gene: TRBJ2-3
D gene: -
CDR3 length: 13
clone size: -
CDR3 DNA: TGTGCCAGCAGTTTTTTCTTTACAGATACGCAGTATTTT
CDR3 protein: CASSFFFTDTQYF

V gene: TRBV7-3
J gene: TRBJ2-3
D gene: TRBD2
CDR3 length: 16
clone size: few
CDR3 DNA: TGTGCCAGCAGCTTAAGTCTAGCGGGGAACACAGATACGCAGTATTTT
CDR3 protein: CASSLSLAGNTDTQYF

V gene: TRBV12-5
J gene: TRBJ2-2
D gene: -
CDR3 length: 15
clone size: many
CDR3 DNA: TGTGCTAGTGGTTTGGTACTGCAGGGTACCGGGGAGCTGTTTTTT
CDR3 protein: CASGLVLQGTGELFF

V gene: TRBV18
J gene: TRBJ2-2
D gene: -
CDR3 length: 14
clone size: -
CDR3 DNA: TGTGCCAGCCCCATTGGAACAAACACCGGGGAGCTGTTTTTT
CDR3 protein: CASPIGTNTGELFF

V gene: TRBV15
J gene: TRBJ1-6
D gene: TRBD1
CDR3 length: 14
clone size: -
CDR3 DNA: TGTGCCACCAGCAGGGCCAGGGGGAATTCACCCCTCCACTTT
CDR3 protein: CATSRARGNSPLHF

V gene: TRBV5-1
J gene: TRBJ2-5
D gene: TRBD2
CDR3 length: 19
clone size: few
CDR3 DNA: TGCGCCAGCAGCTTCACCGTACCGCGGTTAGCGGGGGAGCAAGAGACCCAGTACTTC
CDR3 protein: CASSFTVPRLAGEQETQYF

V gene: TRBV15
J gene: TRBJ1-2
D gene: -
CDR3 length: 15
clone size: -
CDR3 DNA: TGTGCCACCAGCAGAGATCGCGGGGTCCTCTGGGGCTACACCTTC
CDR3 protein: CATSRDRGVLWGYTF

V gene: TRBV2
J gene: TRBJ2-4
D gene: TRBD2
CDR3 length: 14
clone size: -
CDR3 DNA: TGTGCCAGCATTCCACTAGCGGGTCAAAACATTCAGTACTTC
CDR3 protein: CASIPLAGQNIQYF

V gene: TRBV5-1
J gene: TRBJ2-5
D gene: -
CDR3 length: 13
clone size: -
CDR3 DNA: TGCGCCAGCAGCGTCGAGGGTCAAGAGACCCAGTACTTC
CDR3 protein: CASSVEGQETQYF

V gene: TRBV18
J gene: TRBJ2-7
D gene: -
CDR3 length: 15
clone size: many
CDR3 DNA: TGTGCCAGCTCACCACCGAGCCACGGGGACGACGAGCAGTACTTC
CDR3 protein: CASSPPSHGDDEQYF

V gene: TRBV6-6
J gene: TRBJ2-3
D gene: -
CDR3 length: 13
clone size: -
CDR3 DNA: TGTGCCAGCAGCTCCAGGGACTCAGATACGCAGTATTTT
CDR3 protein: CASSSRDSDTQYF

V gene: TRBV12-3/TRBV12-4
J gene: TRBJ2-1
D gene: -
CDR3 length: 13
clone size: -
CDR3 DNA: TGTGCCAGCAGGGGTAGTGGTGGTAATGAGCAGTTCTTC
CDR3 protein: CASRGSGGNEQFF

V gene: TRBV19
J gene: TRBJ1-1
D gene: -
CDR3 length: 13
clone size: few
CDR3 DNA: TGTGCCAGTAGCCAACAAGTCGGCACTGAAGCTTTCTTT
CDR3 protein: CASSQQVGTEAFF

V gene: TRBV6-1
J gene: TRBJ1-5
D gene: TRBD1
CDR3 length: 15
clone size: -
CDR3 DNA: TGTGCCAGCAGTGAAGCAGGGGGCGGCAATCAGCCCCAGCATTTT
CDR3 protein: CASSEAGGGNQPQHF

V gene: TRBV6-2/TRBV6-3
J gene: TRBJ1-5
D gene: -
CDR3 length: 16
clone size: -
CDR3 DNA: TGTGCCAGCAGTTACTCGAGGACGGCCTTCAATCAGCCCCAGCATTTT
CDR3 protein: CASSYSRTAFNQPQHF

V gene: TRBV15
J gene: TRBJ1-2
D gene: -
CDR3 length: 13
clone size: few
CDR3 DNA: TGTGCCACCAGCAGAGATAAGGGGTATGGCTACACCTTC
CDR3 protein: CATSRDKGYGYTF

V gene: TRBV4-2
J gene: TRBJ1-6
D gene: TRBD1
CDR3 length: 15
clone size: few
CDR3 DNA: TGTGCCAGCAGCCAAGATCTCAGGGGGGAATCACCCCTCCACTTT
CDR3 protein: CASSQDLRGESPLHF

V gene: TRBV4-3
J gene: TRBJ2-1
D gene: -
CDR3 length: 17
clone size: few
CDR3 DNA: TGCGCCAGCAGCCAAGAGGAGGAGGTGGGCTACGGCAATGAGCAGTTCTTC
CDR3 protein: CASSQEEEVGYGNEQFF

V gene: TRBV5-6
J gene: TRBJ1-6
D gene: -
CDR3 length: 15
clone size: few
CDR3 DNA: TGTGCCAGCAGCTTGGGGAAGGGCCGTTTAGCGTCCCTCCACTTT
CDR3 protein: CASSLGKGRLASLHF

V gene: TRBV6-5
J gene: TRBJ1-2
D gene: -
CDR3 length: 14
clone size: -
CDR3 DNA: TGTGCCAGCAGTTCGGCAGATTTTTTCTATGGCTACACCTTC
CDR3 protein: CASSSADFFYGYTF

V gene: TRBV7-9
J gene: TRBJ1-1
D gene: -
CDR3 length: 15
clone size: -
CDR3 DNA: TGTGCCAGCAGCCAACCGGACGGAGGGAACACTGAAGCTTTCTTT
CDR3 protein: CASSQPDGGNTEAFF

V gene: TRBV10-3
J gene: TRBJ2-5
D gene: -
CDR3 length: 13
clone size: -
CDR3 DNA: TGTGCCATCAGTTGGGTCCAAGGAGAGACCCAGTACTTC
CDR3 protein: CAISWVQGETQYF

V gene: TRBV6-2/TRBV6-3
J gene: TRBJ2-7
D gene: -
CDR3 length: 13
clone size: few
CDR3 DNA: TGTGCCAGCAGTTACACCCGGGACAACGAGCAGTACTTC
CDR3 protein: CASSYTRDNEQYF

V gene: TRBV12-3/TRBV12-4
J gene: TRBJ2-3
D gene: -
CDR3 length: 15
clone size: -
CDR3 DNA: TGTGCCAGCAGTTTGACGGGGGCGATCACAGATACGCAGTATTTT
CDR3 protein: CASSLTGAITDTQYF